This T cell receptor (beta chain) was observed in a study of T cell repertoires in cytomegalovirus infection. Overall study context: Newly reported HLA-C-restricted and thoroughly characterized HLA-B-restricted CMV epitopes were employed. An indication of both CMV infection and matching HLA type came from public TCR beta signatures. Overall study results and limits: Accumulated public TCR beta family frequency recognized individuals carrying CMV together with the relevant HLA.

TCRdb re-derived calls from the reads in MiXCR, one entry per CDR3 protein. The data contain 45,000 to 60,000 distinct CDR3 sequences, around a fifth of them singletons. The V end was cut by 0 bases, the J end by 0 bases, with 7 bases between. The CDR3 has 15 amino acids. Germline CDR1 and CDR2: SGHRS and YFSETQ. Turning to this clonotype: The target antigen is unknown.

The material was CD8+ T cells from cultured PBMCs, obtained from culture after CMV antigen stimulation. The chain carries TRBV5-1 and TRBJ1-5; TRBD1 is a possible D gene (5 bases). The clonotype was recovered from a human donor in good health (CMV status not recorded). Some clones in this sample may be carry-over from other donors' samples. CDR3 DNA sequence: TGCGCCAGCAGCTTGGGACAGCATAGCAATCAGCCCCAGCATTTT. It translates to CASSLGQHSNQPQHF. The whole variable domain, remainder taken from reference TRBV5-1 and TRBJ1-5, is KAGVTQTPRYLIKTRGQQVTLSCSPISGHRSVSWYQQTPGQGLQFLFEYFSETQRNKGNFPGRFSGRQFSNSRSEMNVSTLELGDSALYLCASSLGQHSNQPQHFGDGTRLSIL.